Here is one TCR beta chain with its context. The CDR3 is 16 amino acids. V lost 5 bases and J 4 bases, leaving 17 bases between the germline ends. The V gene's germline CDR1 is LGHDT and CDR2 YNNKEL (reference sequence). An amount of RNA that ranged from roughly 0.45 to 1 ug was reverse transcribed with random hexamers. TCRdb re-derived calls from the immunoSEQ multiplex PCR reads in MiXCR, one entry per CDR3 protein. The table includes some 250,000 distinct CDR3 sequences, 90% to 96% detected once. The data were obtained in a study of CD8 T cells in Susac syndrome. The clonotype was recovered from a human donor with Susac syndrome. This chain links TRBV3-1 with TRBJ1-4, with D unclear. Sequencing used CD4+ T cells from PBMCs. The CDR3 region has the DNA TGTGCCAGCAGCTCCTCGGAGAACCCCGGTAATGAAAAACTGTTTTTT. Residues: CASSSSENPGNEKLFF.